Following are 25 T cell receptor beta chains from one sample sequenced in a study of blood T cell repertoires in COVID-19. Using immunoSEQ multiplex PCR, the repertoire was profiled, and TCRdb retains in-frame clones only, with some absent. The profile covers roughly 120,000 clones, with around 64% appearing a single time and 0.75% to 0.9% taken by the ten largest. Material: peripheral blood. These receptors originate from a human donor with acute or convalescent COVID-19. The donor label of this sample is uncertain.

The chain uses TRBV5-1 and TRBJ1-1; no clear D gene. CDR1 and CDR2 from the germline V gene are SGHRS and YFSETQ. The V gene lost 2 bases and the J gene lost 3 bases, with 11 bases spanning the gap. This CDR3 contains 14 residues. This CDR3 is CASSFGEIDTEAFF. The CDR3 DNA reads as TGCGCCAGCAGCTTCGGAGAAATCGACACTGAAGCTTTCTTT.

With regard to this clone: Other DNA sequences in this specimen translate into the identical CDR3. This sequence joins TRBV6-2 or TRBV6-3 and TRBJ2-7; the D gene is possibly TRBD2 (5 bases). With 0 bases removed from V and 0 bases from J, the gap between germline ends came to 6 bases. The CDR3 sequence is 14 residues long. Germline loops: CDR1 MNHEY, CDR2 SVGEGT. The CDR3 DNA is TGTGCCAGCAGTTACTCGGGGAGCTCCTACGAGCAGTACGTC. Protein product: CASSYSGSSYEQYV.

In this sample, this clone turned up once. The V gene is TRBV23-1, the J gene TRBJ1-6; D not resolved. TRBV23-1 is an ORF for which the function is uncertain. The CDR3 covers 15 residues. V lost 2 bases, J lost 5 bases, and 10 bases lay in between. In nucleotides, the CDR3 is TGCGCCAGCAGTCAAGTGGGAGAGGATAATTCACCCCTCCACTTT. This encodes CASSQVGEDNSPLHF.

The rearrangement joins TRBV4-1 to TRBJ2-7; D perhaps matches TRBD2 (5 bases). The germline V gene encodes CDR1 MGHRA and CDR2 YSYEKL. V dropped 3 bases and J dropped 7 bases, with 16 bases sitting between them. CDR3 size: 14 residues. The CDR3 protein is CASSQSGEVGEQYV. DNA for the CDR3: TGCGCCAGCAGCCAGTCCGGGGAAGTGGGTGAGCAGTACGTC.

This clone has a handful of counts. V is TRBV19 and J is TRBJ2-7; D might be TRBD1 (6 bases). This CDR3 is 13 amino acids long. Germline CDR1 and CDR2: LNHDA and SQIVND (reference sequence). V lost 3 bases and J lost 7, with 13 bases in between. CDR3 DNA: TGTGCCAGTAGTATCCAGGGGCGCGGGGAGCAGTACTTC. Amino acid sequence: CASSIQGRGEQYF.

This clone was seen just once. The J gene is TRBJ1-2, the V gene TRBV19; D unclear. V was shortened by 5 bases and J by 7 bases, with 14 bases between the two germline ends. There are 13 residues in the CDR3. Germline V lookup: CDR1 LNHDA, CDR2 SQIVND (reference sequence). The CDR3 DNA reads TGTGCCAGTAGTCCCTTTGTACTAAGTGGCTACACCTTC. Its translation: CASSPFVLSGYTF.

This chain connects TRBV6-5 to TRBJ1-1; TRBD1 matches at 8 bases. Germline CDR1 and CDR2: MNHEY and SVGAGI. CDR3 size: 13 residues. V gave up 7 bases and J gave up 4 bases; unmatched junction bases: 5. The CDR3 loop reads CASKSDRGTEAFF. The DNA of the CDR3 is TGTGCCAGCAAAAGCGACAGGGGCACTGAAGCTTTCTTT.

This clone was seen only a few times. V gene TRBV24-1 combines with J gene TRBJ2-1, with 7 bases fitting TRBD1. V was pared by 6 bases and J by 8 bases, with 6 bases of the junction left unmatched. This CDR3 comprises 13 residues. CDR1 and CDR2 from the germline V gene are KGHDR and SFDVKD. CDR3 nucleotide sequence: TGTGCCACCAGTAGAGGGGGCGAAGATGAGCAGTTCTTC. It translates to CATSRGGEDEQFF.

This clone was observed a handful of times. The chain links TRBV28 to TRBJ1-1; D possibly corresponds to TRBD1 (6 bases). The germline V and J ends were trimmed by 6 bases and 1 base, with 18 bases remaining between them. Germline V gene lookup returns CDR1 MDHEN and CDR2 SYDVKM. The CDR3 has 16 amino acids. This CDR3 reads CASRTGPGAKNTEAFF. CDR3 sequence (DNA): TGTGCCAGCAGAACAGGGCCCGGAGCGAAGAACACTGAAGCTTTCTTT. Using reference TRBV28 and TRBJ1-1 for the parts outside the CDR3, the full variable domain is DVKVTQSSRYLVKRTGEKVFLECVQDMDHENMFWYRQDPGLGLRLIYFSYDVKMKEKGDIPEGYSVSREKKERFSLILESASTNQTSMYLCASRTGPGAKNTEAFFGQGTRLTVV.

V gene TRBV28 combines with J gene TRBJ2-7; D may be TRBD1 (6 bases). Trimming took 6 bases from V and 2 from J, leaving 14 bases between them. The CDR3 is 14 residues long. Germline V CDR1 and CDR2: MDHEN, SYDVKM. The CDR3 region has the DNA TGTGCCAGCAGGAGAGGGGGTTTCACCTACGAGCAGTACTTC. Translation: CASRRGGFTYEQYF.

The chain is built from TRBV6-5 and TRBJ1-2; 9 nucleotides line up with TRBD1. The junction had 11 bases not matched to a gene; V was cut back by 7 bases and J by 8 bases. CDR1 and CDR2 from the germline V gene are MNHEY and SVGAGI. This CDR3 has 14 amino acids. DNA of the CDR3: TGTGCCAGCACCCGGGAAGGGGGGACAGGGGGCTACACCTTC. It yields the protein CASTREGGTGGYTF.

The chain has TRBV9 and TRBJ1-2; 8 bases map to TRBD1. J was trimmed by 6 bases and V by 5 bases; bases with no gene match: 3. Germline values: CDR1 SGDLS, CDR2 YYNGEE. There are 12 residues in the CDR3. The CDR3 DNA is TGTGCCAGCAGGACAGGGGAGGATGGCTACACCTTC. Its translation is CASRTGEDGYTF.

This sequence joins TRBV3-1 (or the pseudogene TRBV3-2) and TRBJ2-3, with D perhaps TRBD2 (6 bases). Germline V CDR1 and CDR2: LGHDT, YNNKEL (reference sequence). The V gene lost 8 bases and the J gene lost 1 base, with 16 bases spanning the gap. This CDR3 is built from 15 residues. CDR3 nucleotides: TGTGCCAGCTCTCGTGGGGCTAGCGGCACAGATACGCAGTATTTT. Amino acid sequence: CASSRGASGTDTQYF.

The gene calls are TRBV19 and TRBJ2-3; D might be TRBD1 (6 bases). CDR1 is LNHDA and CDR2 is SQIVND in the germline V gene (reference sequence). Trimming pared 10 bases from V and 1 base from J, leaving 15 bases between. The CDR3 is 14 residues long. The CDR3 DNA sequence: TGTGCCACGAGACAGGCCGAAGGCACAGATACGCAGTATTTT. Protein: CATRQAEGTDTQYF.

The chain links TRBV5-1 to TRBJ2-5; TRBD2 might be the D (5 bases). CDR1 and CDR2 from the germline V gene are SGHRS and YFSETQ. V was cut by 2 bases and J by 5 bases, with 10 bases left in between. The CDR3 loop spans 13 amino acids. The CDR3: CASSFSVWETQYF. The CDR3 nucleotides are TGCGCCAGCAGCTTTAGCGTTTGGGAGACCCAGTACTTC.

J is TRBJ2-2 and V is TRBV14; a weak D match, TRBD1 (6 bases). This CDR3 is built from 16 residues. Germline-derived CDR1 and CDR2 are SGHDN and FVKESK. V shed 2 bases and J shed 0 bases, with 10 bases lying between them. The CDR3 loop is CASSQIPGANTGELFF. The CDR3, as DNA: TGTGCCAGCAGCCAAATCCCAGGGGCGAACACCGGGGAGCTGTTTTTT.

The table lists this clone with a count of one. V is TRBV5-1 and J is TRBJ2-3; 8 bases match TRBD2. The CDR3 sequence is 14 residues long. V shed 4 bases, J shed 4 bases, and the junction held 5 bases outside the gene matches. Germline V gene data show CDR1 as SGHRS and CDR2 as YFSETQ. CDR3 in amino acids: CASSAPGGADTQYF. CDR3 in DNA: TGCGCCAGCAGCGCGCCCGGGGGGGCAGATACGCAGTATTTT.

The genes are TRBV15 and TRBJ1-5; possibly TRBD1 for D (6 bases). The CDR3 is made up of 15 amino acids. CDR1 LNHNV and CDR2 YYDKDF come from the germline V gene (reference sequence). V was pared by 2 bases and J by 5 bases, with 13 bases between. CDR3 coding DNA: TGTGCCACCAGCAGATCACGGCCAGGGGATCAGCCCCAGCATTTT. It codes for CATSRSRPGDQPQHF.

V and J are TRBV11-3 and TRBJ2-5; D call uncertain. Trimming cost V 1 base and J 0 bases, with 6 bases left between them. The CDR3 is made up of 14 amino acids. Per germline, CDR1 SGHNT and CDR2 YENEEA. This chain's CDR3 is CASSLGVNQETQYF. In nucleotides, the CDR3 is TGTGCCAGCAGCTTAGGTGTCAACCAAGAGACCCAGTACTTC.

The chain couples TRBV10-2 to TRBJ1-5; TRBD1 aligns across 9 bases. Germline V gives CDR1 WSHSY, CDR2 SAAADI. J gave up 3 bases and V 8 bases, and 8 bases lay outside the gene matches. The CDR3 spans 15 residues. CDR3 nucleotide sequence: TGCGCCAGCGGTTCTGGGACAGGGACCAATCAGCCCCAGCATTTT. This encodes CASGSGTGTNQPQHF.

The chain uses TRBV7-9 and TRBJ1-6; TRBD1 matches 7 bases. The trim removed 3 bases at V and 6 bases at J, leaving 11 bases unmatched. Germline CDR1 reads SEHNR; CDR2 reads FQNEAQ (reference sequence). The length of the CDR3 is 17 residues. The CDR3 sequence is CASSLYKGANGNSPLHF. The CDR3 nucleotides are TGTGCCAGCAGCTTGTATAAGGGGGCGAATGGTAATTCACCCCTCCACTTT.

This chain links TRBV20-1 with TRBJ2-4, with 11 bases matching TRBD2. Germline CDR1 and CDR2: DFQATT and SNEGSKA (reference sequence). J lost 4 bases, V lost 3 bases, and 8 bases had no gene match. The CDR3 extends over 16 amino acids. CDR3 DNA: TGCAGTGCTAGTCGGGCTAGCGGGGGGCCGAAAAACATTCAGTACTTC. Amino acids: CSASRASGGPKNIQYF.

The chain carries TRBV5-1 and TRBJ2-1, with TRBD2 matching over 7 bases. This CDR3 has 16 residues. The trim removed 4 bases at V and 4 bases at J, leaving 11 bases unmatched. Germline CDR1 and CDR2: SGHRS and YFSETQ. In DNA, the CDR3 is TGCGCCAGCAGCCCTGGGGAAGCGGGGCTATACAATGAGCAGTTCTTC. It translates to CASSPGEAGLYNEQFF. Using reference TRBV5-1 and TRBJ2-1 for the parts outside the CDR3, the full variable domain is KAGVTQTPRYLIKTRGQQVTLSCSPISGHRSVSWYQQTPGQGLQFLFEYFSETQRNKGNFPGRFSGRQFSNSRSEMNVSTLELGDSALYLCASSPGEAGLYNEQFFGPGTRLTVL.

The chain is built from TRBV5-1 and TRBJ1-4; 10 bases fit TRBD1. The CDR3 runs 15 residues. Trimming took 4 bases from V and 7 from J; bases not matched to a gene: 7. Germline CDR1 and CDR2: SGHRS and YFSETQ. CDR3 sequence: CASSLPRDRGEKLFF. The CDR3 DNA reads as TGCGCCAGCAGCCTACCCCGGGACAGGGGTGAAAAACTGTTTTTT.

This clone has at least ten counts. This chain connects TRBV7-9 to TRBJ2-2, with D unresolved. The CDR3 has 14 residues. Germline CDR1 is SEHNR and CDR2 is FQNEAQ (reference sequence). Trimming took 0 bases from V and 1 from J, leaving 3 bases between them. CDR3 coding DNA: TGTGCCAGCAGCTTAGCCCGGAACACCGGGGAGCTGTTTTTT. Its translation: CASSLARNTGELFF.